This section outlines one T cell receptor (beta chain) sequence together with its context. This record belongs to a study of blood T cell repertoires in COVID-19. On the study more broadly: Both acute and convalescent COVID-19 samples were obtained from the United States, Italy and Spain.

CDR1 is MDHEN, CDR2 SYDVKM, per germline. V lost 0 bases, J lost 1 base, and 5 bases stayed unmatched. The CDR3 is 17 residues long. Profiling relied on immunoSEQ multiplex PCR, and the TCRdb table lists in-frame clones only, not all of them. The table records tens of thousands of clones, about 89% of them present only once. Sequences were obtained from peripheral blood. This receptor was obtained from a human donor in a cohort sampled during active COVID-19. This chain joins TRBV28 and TRBJ2-2, with 7 bases that match TRBD2. In DNA, the CDR3 is TGTGCCAGCAGTTTATGGGCCGCGGGGGAGAACACCGGGGAGCTGTTTTTT. Translation gives CASSLWAAGENTGELFF.